The rows below give T cell receptor beta chains drawn from one sample of a study of T cells in Graves' hyperthyroidism and ophthalmopathy. TCRdb analysed the multiplex PCR reads with MiXCR anew, one entry per CDR3 protein. The sample records hundreds of thousands of distinct CDR3 sequences, about 45% being singletons. Sequencing input: peripheral blood or thyroid tissue (not recorded which). The origin of the receptors is an adult man with Graves' disease, either hyperthyroidism or ophthalmopathy (not recorded which). CDR3s include the opening cysteine and the closing phenylalanine or tryptophan. D genes are given only for firm matches. The size entry is marked missing in some rows and otherwise reads once, few, many or a size class.

cdr3_nt: TGTGCCAGCAGCCTGAGACTAGCGGGAGAATATGAGACCCAGTACTTC; cdr3_aa: CASSLRLAGEYETQYF; clone_size: NA; cdr3_length: 16; v_call: TRBV7-9; d_call: TRBD2; j_call: TRBJ2-5
cdr3_nt: TGTGCCAGCAGCTTAGGGGGATTTGGAGAACTGTTTTTT; cdr3_aa: CASSLGGFGELFF; clone_size: NA; cdr3_length: 13; v_call: TRBV7-8; d_call: NA; j_call: TRBJ1-4
cdr3_nt: TGTGCCAGCAGCCCCCGGGGGGGGGGTTCTAACTATGGCTACACCTTC; cdr3_aa: CASSPRGGGSNYGYTF; clone_size: NA; cdr3_length: 16; v_call: TRBV7-9; d_call: NA; j_call: TRBJ1-2
cdr3_nt: TGTGCCAGCAGTCTCAGGGTTCCGGAGACCCAGTACTTC; cdr3_aa: CASSLRVPETQYF; clone_size: NA; cdr3_length: 13; v_call: TRBV12-3/TRBV12-4; d_call: NA; j_call: TRBJ2-5
cdr3_nt: TGTGCCACCTACCGGGACAGGGAGTACGAGCAGTACTTC; cdr3_aa: CATYRDREYEQYF; clone_size: NA; cdr3_length: 13; v_call: TRBV6-5; d_call: TRBD1; j_call: TRBJ2-7
cdr3_nt: TGTGCCAGCCGGTCCTCCGGGACAGGGGAAGGCTACACCTTC; cdr3_aa: CASRSSGTGEGYTF; clone_size: few; cdr3_length: 14; v_call: TRBV5-6; d_call: TRBD1; j_call: TRBJ1-2
cdr3_nt: TGTGCCAGCAGCGTAGATGAGGGCTTGGGCACTGAAGCTTTCTTT; cdr3_aa: CASSVDEGLGTEAFF; clone_size: NA; cdr3_length: 15; v_call: TRBV9; d_call: NA; j_call: TRBJ1-1
cdr3_nt: TGCAGCGTTAGGGACCCGGACACCTATGGCTACACCTTC; cdr3_aa: CSVRDPDTYGYTF; clone_size: once; cdr3_length: 13; v_call: TRBV29-1; d_call: NA; j_call: TRBJ1-2
cdr3_nt: TGTGCCAGCAGCTCGGCAGGGATTAACTATGGCTACACCTTC; cdr3_aa: CASSSAGINYGYTF; clone_size: NA; cdr3_length: 14; v_call: TRBV7-2; d_call: NA; j_call: TRBJ1-2
cdr3_nt: TGCGCCAGCAGCCAAGACCCCACGGGGGGGCTGAGAGGCTACACCTTC; cdr3_aa: CASSQDPTGGLRGYTF; clone_size: NA; cdr3_length: 16; v_call: TRBV2; d_call: NA; j_call: TRBJ1-2
cdr3_nt: TGTGCCAGCAGCCAGGACGTACAGGGGGAGGTCTCCTACGAGCAGTACTTC; cdr3_aa: CASSQDVQGEVSYEQYF; clone_size: NA; cdr3_length: 17; v_call: TRBV7-2; d_call: TRBD1; j_call: TRBJ2-7
cdr3_nt: TGTGCCGGCAGCTTAGGGGCTTTT; cdr3_aa: CAGSLGAF; clone_size: NA; cdr3_length: 8; v_call: TRBV7-2; d_call: NA; j_call: TRBJ1-3
cdr3_nt: TGTGCCAGCAGCACGGGACGGAGCTCCTACGAGCAGTACTTC; cdr3_aa: CASSTGRSSYEQYF; clone_size: NA; cdr3_length: 14; v_call: TRBV7-6; d_call: NA; j_call: TRBJ2-7
cdr3_nt: TGTGCCATCAGTGGGGCAGGGGGGCAGCCCCAGCATTTT; cdr3_aa: CAISGAGGQPQHF; clone_size: NA; cdr3_length: 13; v_call: TRBV12-3/TRBV12-4; d_call: TRBD1; j_call: TRBJ1-5
cdr3_nt: TGCGCCAGCAGTGAGGGGACAGTAGACACTGAAGCTTTCTTT; cdr3_aa: CASSEGTVDTEAFF; clone_size: many; cdr3_length: 14; v_call: TRBV10-2; d_call: TRBD1; j_call: TRBJ1-1
cdr3_nt: TGTGCCAGTAACTCCAGGGGACAGGGGGTAGATCAGCCCCAGCATTTT; cdr3_aa: CASNSRGQGVDQPQHF; clone_size: few; cdr3_length: 16; v_call: TRBV19; d_call: TRBD1; j_call: TRBJ1-5
cdr3_nt: TGCAGTGCTAGAGAAAGACAGGGGATGAACTATGGCTACACCTTC; cdr3_aa: CSARERQGMNYGYTF; clone_size: few; cdr3_length: 15; v_call: TRBV20-1; d_call: TRBD1; j_call: TRBJ1-2
cdr3_nt: TGCAGCGTTGTACAGGGGGATGGAAAACTGTTTTTT; cdr3_aa: CSVVQGDGKLFF; clone_size: many; cdr3_length: 12; v_call: TRBV29-1; d_call: TRBD1; j_call: TRBJ1-4
cdr3_nt: TGTGCCATCAGTGAGTGGGAAGCTTTCTTT; cdr3_aa: CAISEWEAFF; clone_size: NA; cdr3_length: 10; v_call: TRBV10-3; d_call: NA; j_call: TRBJ1-1
cdr3_nt: TGTGCCAGCAGCTTACGGCAGCAACCCAATCAGCCCCAGCATTTT; cdr3_aa: CASSLRQQPNQPQHF; clone_size: NA; cdr3_length: 15; v_call: TRBV7-8; d_call: NA; j_call: TRBJ1-5
cdr3_nt: TGTGCCATCAGCGACAGGGCGGCTGAGACCCAGTACTTC; cdr3_aa: CAISDRAAETQYF; clone_size: NA; cdr3_length: 13; v_call: TRBV10-3; d_call: TRBD1; j_call: TRBJ2-5